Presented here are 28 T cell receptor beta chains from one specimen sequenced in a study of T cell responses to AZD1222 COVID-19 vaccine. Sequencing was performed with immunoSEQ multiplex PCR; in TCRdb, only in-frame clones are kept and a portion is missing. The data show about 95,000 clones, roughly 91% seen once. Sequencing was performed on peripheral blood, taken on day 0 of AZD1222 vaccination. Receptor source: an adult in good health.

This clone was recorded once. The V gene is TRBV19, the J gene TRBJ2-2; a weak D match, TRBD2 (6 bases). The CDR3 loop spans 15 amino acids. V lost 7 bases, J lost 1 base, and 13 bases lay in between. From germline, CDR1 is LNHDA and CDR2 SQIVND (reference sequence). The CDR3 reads CASTRESLNTGELFF. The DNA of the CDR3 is TGTGCCAGTACTCGGGAGAGCCTGAACACCGGGGAGCTGTTTTTT.

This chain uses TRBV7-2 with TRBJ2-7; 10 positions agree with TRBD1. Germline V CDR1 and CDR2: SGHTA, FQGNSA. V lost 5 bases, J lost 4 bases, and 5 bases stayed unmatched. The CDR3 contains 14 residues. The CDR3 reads CASSPDRGQYEQYF. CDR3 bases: TGTGCCAGCAGCCCAGACAGGGGGCAGTACGAGCAGTACTTC.

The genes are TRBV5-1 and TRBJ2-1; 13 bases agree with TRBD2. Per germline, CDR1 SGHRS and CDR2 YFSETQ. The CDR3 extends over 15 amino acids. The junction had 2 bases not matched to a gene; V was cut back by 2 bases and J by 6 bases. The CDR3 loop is CASSLGLAGVNEQFF. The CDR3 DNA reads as TGCGCCAGCAGCTTAGGACTAGCGGGGGTCAATGAGCAGTTCTTC.

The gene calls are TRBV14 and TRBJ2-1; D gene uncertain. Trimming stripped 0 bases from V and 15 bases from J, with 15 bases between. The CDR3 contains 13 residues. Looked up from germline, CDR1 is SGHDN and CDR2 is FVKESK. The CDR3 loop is CASSQDIRRSTFF. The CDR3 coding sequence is TGTGCCAGCAGCCAAGATATCCGGCGGAGCACGTTCTTC.

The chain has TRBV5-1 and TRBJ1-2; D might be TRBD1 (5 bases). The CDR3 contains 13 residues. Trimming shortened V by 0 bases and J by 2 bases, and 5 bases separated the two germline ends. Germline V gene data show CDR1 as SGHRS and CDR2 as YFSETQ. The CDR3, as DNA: TGCGCCAGCAGCTTGGGGGGGAACTATGGCTACACCTTC. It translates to CASSLGGNYGYTF.

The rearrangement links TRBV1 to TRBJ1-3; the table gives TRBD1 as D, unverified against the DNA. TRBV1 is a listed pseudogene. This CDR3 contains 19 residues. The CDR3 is CTSSHPRRFDSSSGNTIYF. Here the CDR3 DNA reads TGCACCAGCAGCCATCCCCGACGATTTGACAGTAGCTCTGGAAACACCATATATTTT.

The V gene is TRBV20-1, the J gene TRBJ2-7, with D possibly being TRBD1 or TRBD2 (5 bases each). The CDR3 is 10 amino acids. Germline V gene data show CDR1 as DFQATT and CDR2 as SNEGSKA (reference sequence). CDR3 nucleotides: TGCAGAGTGGGGGACTACGAGCAGTACTTC. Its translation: CRVGDYEQYF.

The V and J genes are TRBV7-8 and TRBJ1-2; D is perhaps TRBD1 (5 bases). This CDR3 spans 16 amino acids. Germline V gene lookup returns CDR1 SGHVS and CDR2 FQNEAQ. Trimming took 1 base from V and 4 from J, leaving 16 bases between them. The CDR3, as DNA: TGTGCCAGCAGCTTAGACGCGAGACAGTCTTCCTATGGCTACACCTTC. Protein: CASSLDARQSSYGYTF.

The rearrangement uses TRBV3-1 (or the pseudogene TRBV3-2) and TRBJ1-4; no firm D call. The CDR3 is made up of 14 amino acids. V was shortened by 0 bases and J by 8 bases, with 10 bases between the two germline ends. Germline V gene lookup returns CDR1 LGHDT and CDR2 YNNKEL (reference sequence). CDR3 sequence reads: CASSQDPIREKLFF. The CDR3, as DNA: TGTGCCAGCAGCCAAGACCCGATTAGGGAAAAACTGTTTTTT.

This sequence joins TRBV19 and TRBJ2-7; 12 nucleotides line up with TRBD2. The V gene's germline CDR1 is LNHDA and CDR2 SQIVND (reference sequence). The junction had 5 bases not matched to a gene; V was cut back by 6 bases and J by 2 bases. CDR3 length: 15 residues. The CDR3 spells CASSTLAGGTYEQYF. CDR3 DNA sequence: TGTGCCAGTAGCACACTAGCGGGGGGAACCTACGAGCAGTACTTC.

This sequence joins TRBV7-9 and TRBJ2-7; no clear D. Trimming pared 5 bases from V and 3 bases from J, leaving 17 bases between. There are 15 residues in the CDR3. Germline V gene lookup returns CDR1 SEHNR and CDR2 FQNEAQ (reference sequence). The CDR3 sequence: CASSPLSAPYYEQYF. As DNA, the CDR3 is TGTGCCAGCAGCCCACTTTCCGCCCCCTACTACGAGCAGTACTTC.

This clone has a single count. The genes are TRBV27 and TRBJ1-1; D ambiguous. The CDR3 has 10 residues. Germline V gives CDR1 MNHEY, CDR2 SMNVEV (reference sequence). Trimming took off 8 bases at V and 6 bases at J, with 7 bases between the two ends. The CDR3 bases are TGTGCCAGCGGCTGGTCTGAAGCTTTCTTT. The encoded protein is CASGWSEAFF.

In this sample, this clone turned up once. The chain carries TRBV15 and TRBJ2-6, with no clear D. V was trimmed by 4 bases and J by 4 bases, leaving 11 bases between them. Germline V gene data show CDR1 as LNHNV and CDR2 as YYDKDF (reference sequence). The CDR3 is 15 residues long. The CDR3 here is CATSTLGDGANVLTF. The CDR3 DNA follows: TGTGCCACCAGCACCCTTGGTGACGGGGCCAACGTCCTGACTTTC.

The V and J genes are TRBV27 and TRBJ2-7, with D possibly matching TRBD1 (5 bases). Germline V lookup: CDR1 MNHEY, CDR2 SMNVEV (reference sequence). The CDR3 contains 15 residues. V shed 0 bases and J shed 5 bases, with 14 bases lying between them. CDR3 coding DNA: TGTGCCAGCAGTTTATCCGGACCCCTAGGGGACGAGCAGTACTTC. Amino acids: CASSLSGPLGDEQYF.

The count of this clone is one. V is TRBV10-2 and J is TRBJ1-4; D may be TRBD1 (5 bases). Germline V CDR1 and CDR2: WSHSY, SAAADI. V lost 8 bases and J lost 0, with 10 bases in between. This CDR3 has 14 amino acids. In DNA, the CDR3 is TGCGCCAGCCGAGGGGTTGCAACTAATGAAAAACTGTTTTTT. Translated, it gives CASRGVATNEKLFF.

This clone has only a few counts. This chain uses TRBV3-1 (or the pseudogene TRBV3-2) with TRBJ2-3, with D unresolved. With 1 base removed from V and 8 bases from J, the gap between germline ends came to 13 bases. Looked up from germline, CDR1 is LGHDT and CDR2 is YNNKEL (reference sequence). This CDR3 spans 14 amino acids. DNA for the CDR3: TGTGCCAGCAGCCAAGGGTTAGCTGCAGTTACGCAGTATTTT. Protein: CASSQGLAAVTQYF.

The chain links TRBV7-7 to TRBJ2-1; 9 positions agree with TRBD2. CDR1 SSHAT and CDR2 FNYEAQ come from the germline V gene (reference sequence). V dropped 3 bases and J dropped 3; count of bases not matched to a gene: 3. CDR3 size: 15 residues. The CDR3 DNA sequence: TGTGCCAGCAGCTTGGCGGGGGGGCACTACAATGAGCAGTTCTTC. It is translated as CASSLAGGHYNEQFF.

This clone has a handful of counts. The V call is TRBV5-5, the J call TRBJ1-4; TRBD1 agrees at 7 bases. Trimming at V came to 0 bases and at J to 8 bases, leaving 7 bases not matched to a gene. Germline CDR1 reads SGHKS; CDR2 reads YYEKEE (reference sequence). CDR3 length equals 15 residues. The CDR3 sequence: CASSLETGIREKLFF. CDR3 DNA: TGTGCCAGCAGCTTGGAGACAGGGATTCGAGAAAAACTGTTTTTT. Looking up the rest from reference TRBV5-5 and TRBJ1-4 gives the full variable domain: DAGVTQSPTHLIKTRGQQVTLRCSPISGHKSVSWYQQVLGQGPQFIFQYYEKEERGRGNFPDRFSARQFPNYSSELNVNALLLGDSALYLCASSLETGIREKLFFGSGTQLSVL.

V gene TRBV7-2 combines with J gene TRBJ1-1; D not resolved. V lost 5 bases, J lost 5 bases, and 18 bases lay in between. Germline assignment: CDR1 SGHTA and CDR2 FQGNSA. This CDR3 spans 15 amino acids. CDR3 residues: CASSLLATGRTEAFF. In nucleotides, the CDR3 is TGTGCCAGCAGCCTACTAGCGACGGGGAGGACTGAAGCTTTCTTT.

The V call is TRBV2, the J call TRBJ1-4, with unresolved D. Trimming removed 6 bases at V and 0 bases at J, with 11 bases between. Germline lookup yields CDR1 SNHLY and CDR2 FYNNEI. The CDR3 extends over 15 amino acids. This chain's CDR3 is CASSSLGTTNEKLFF. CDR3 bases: TGTGCCAGCAGCTCCCTGGGAACAACTAATGAAAAACTGTTTTTT. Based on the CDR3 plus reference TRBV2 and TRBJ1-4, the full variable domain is EPEVTQTPSHQVTQMGQEVILRCVPISNHLYFYWYRQILGQKVEFLVSFYNNEISEKSEIFDDQFSVERPDGSNFTLKIRSTKLEDSAMYFCASSSLGTTNEKLFFGSGTQLSVL.

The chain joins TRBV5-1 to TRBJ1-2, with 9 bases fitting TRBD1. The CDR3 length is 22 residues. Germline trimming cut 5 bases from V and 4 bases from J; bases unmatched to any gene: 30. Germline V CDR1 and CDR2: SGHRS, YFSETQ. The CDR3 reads CASRRPWRRTGTGRGGGYGYTF. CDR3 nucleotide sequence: TGCGCCAGCAGGAGACCCTGGAGACGGACCGGGACAGGGAGAGGGGGAGGCTATGGCTACACCTTC.

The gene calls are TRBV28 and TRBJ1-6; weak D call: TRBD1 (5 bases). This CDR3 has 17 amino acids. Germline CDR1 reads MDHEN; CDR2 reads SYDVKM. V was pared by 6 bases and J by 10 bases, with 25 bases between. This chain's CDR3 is CASSTITGGIGASPLHF. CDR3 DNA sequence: TGTGCCAGCAGCACTATCACAGGAGGGATAGGGGCCTCACCCCTCCACTTT.

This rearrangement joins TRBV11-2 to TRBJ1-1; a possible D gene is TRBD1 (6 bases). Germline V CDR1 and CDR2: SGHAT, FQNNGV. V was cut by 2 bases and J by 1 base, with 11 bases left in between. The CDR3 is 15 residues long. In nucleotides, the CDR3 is TGTGCCAGCAGCTTAAACAGGGCACGGAACACTGAAGCTTTCTTT. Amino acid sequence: CASSLNRARNTEAFF.

Here the CDR3 reads CASSYWTGPGQETQYF. CDR3 DNA: TGTGCCAGCAGTTACTGGACAGGGCCGGGACAAGAGACCCAGTACTTC. The V gene is TRBV6-5, the J gene TRBJ2-5; 8 positions agree with TRBD1. Germline CDR1 reads MNHEY; CDR2 reads SVGAGI. V lost 1 base to trimming and J lost 2 bases; unmatched junction nucleotides: 6. This CDR3 is built from 16 residues.

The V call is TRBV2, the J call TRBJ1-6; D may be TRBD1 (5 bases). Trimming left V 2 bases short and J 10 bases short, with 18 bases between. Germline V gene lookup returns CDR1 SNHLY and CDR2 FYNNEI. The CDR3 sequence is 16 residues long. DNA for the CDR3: TGTGCCAGCAGTGAACAGGGAAAGGGAGGGAGCTCACCCCTCCACTTT. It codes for CASSEQGKGGSSPLHF. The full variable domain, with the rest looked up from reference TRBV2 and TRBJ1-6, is EPEVTQTPSHQVTQMGQEVILRCVPISNHLYFYWYRQILGQKVEFLVSFYNNEISEKSEIFDDQFSVERPDGSNFTLKIRSTKLEDSAMYFCASSEQGKGGSSPLHFGNGTRLTVT.

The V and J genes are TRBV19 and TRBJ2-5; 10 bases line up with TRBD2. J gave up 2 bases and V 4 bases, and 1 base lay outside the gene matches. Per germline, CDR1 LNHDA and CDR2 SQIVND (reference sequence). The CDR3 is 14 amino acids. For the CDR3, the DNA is TGTGCCAGTAGTAGAGCGGGAGGGCAAGAGACCCAGTACTTC. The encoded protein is CASSRAGGQETQYF.

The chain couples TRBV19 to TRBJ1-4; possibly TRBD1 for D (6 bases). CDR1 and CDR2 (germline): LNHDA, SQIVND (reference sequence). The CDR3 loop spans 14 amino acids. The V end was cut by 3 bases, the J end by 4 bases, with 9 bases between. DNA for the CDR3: TGTGCCAGTAGTATCAGGGGCTTTAATGAAAAACTGTTTTTT. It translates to CASSIRGFNEKLFF.

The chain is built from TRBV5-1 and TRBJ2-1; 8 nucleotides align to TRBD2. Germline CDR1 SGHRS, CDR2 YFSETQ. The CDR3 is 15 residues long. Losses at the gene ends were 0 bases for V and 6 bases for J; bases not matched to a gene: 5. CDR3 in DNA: TGCGCCAGCAGCTTGGCCATAGCGGGGAGCAATGAGCAGTTCTTC. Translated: CASSLAIAGSNEQFF. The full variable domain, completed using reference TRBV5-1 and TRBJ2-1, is KAGVTQTPRYLIKTRGQQVTLSCSPISGHRSVSWYQQTPGQGLQFLFEYFSETQRNKGNFPGRFSGRQFSNSRSEMNVSTLELGDSALYLCASSLAIAGSNEQFFGPGTRLTVL.